The rows below give T cell receptor beta chains drawn from one sample of a study of cytomegalovirus exposure and HLA in healthy donors. Here immunoSEQ multiplex PCR was the method, and the copy in TCRdb shows in-frame clones only, minus some. This sample has 120,000 or so clones; over 65% occur once, and the top ten carry approximately 11%. Source material: PBMCs. All receptors derive from a man aged 25-40 years in good health and CMV-seropositive. CDR3s include the opening cysteine and the closing phenylalanine or tryptophan. D genes are given only for firm matches. Expanded clones are given a class, and other clones once, few, many or no size at all.

v_gene	abundance	j_gene	d_gene	CDR3nt	CDR3aa
TRBV18	NA	TRBJ1-5	NA	TGTGCCAGCTCCAGCGATTTCGGGGGGCCCCAGCATTTT	CASSSDFGGPQHF
TRBV4-2	NA	TRBJ2-2	NA	TGTGCCAGCAGCCAAGGGGCGGGCCCCGGGGAGCTGTTTTTT	CASSQGAGPGELFF
TRBV27	NA	TRBJ2-2	NA	TGTGCCAGCAGTTTTCTAATCACCGGGGAGCTGTTTTTT	CASSFLITGELFF
TRBV7-8	NA	TRBJ1-5	TRBD1	TGTGCCAGCAGCATTAGGACAGGGAAGATAAGCAATCAGCCCCAGCATTTT	CASSIRTGKISNQPQHF
TRBV11-2	once	TRBJ2-7	NA	TGTGCCAGCAGCTTACAGGGGAGCCCAGGGTACGAGCAGTACTTC	CASSLQGSPGYEQYF
TRBV6-4	NA	TRBJ2-2	NA	TGTGCCAGCAGCCCGGGACTTTACACCGGGGAGCTGTTTTTT	CASSPGLYTGELFF
TRBV6-5	once	TRBJ2-5	TRBD1	TGTGCCAGCAGTTACGGGCAGGGGGCAGGAGAGACCCAGTACTTC	CASSYGQGAGETQYF
TRBV13	NA	TRBJ2-7	TRBD2	TGTGCCAGCAGCTTAGAGGATAGCGGGGCCTACGAGCAGTACTTC	CASSLEDSGAYEQYF
TRBV2	NA	TRBJ2-1	NA	TGTGCCAGCAGTGGGGAAACCGGGACACAGCAGTTCTTC	CASSGETGTQQFF
TRBV7-2	NA	TRBJ2-7	NA	TGTGCCAGCAGCATCGGGACTTATGGGACCTACGAGCAGTACTTC	CASSIGTYGTYEQYF
TRBV7-6	NA	TRBJ2-7	TRBD1	TGTGCCAGCAGCTTAGCTGGACAGGTCACGTACGAGCAGTACTTC	CASSLAGQVTYEQYF
TRBV11-3	NA	TRBJ2-7	NA	TGTGCCAGCAGCTTCGGGTACACCTACGAGCAGTACTTC	CASSFGYTYEQYF
TRBV13	few	TRBJ2-1	NA	TGTGCCAGCAGCTTAGCTGAAGGGGCGCTATCCACCTCCTACAATGAGCAGTTCTTC	CASSLAEGALSTSYNEQFF
TRBV28	NA	TRBJ2-4	NA	TGTGCCAGCAGTTCCGGGACAACGTTTGACATTCAGTACTTC	CASSSGTTFDIQYF
TRBV30	NA	TRBJ1-2	TRBD1	TGTGCCTGGAGTGTACTCCAGGGGGCGGGTGGCTACACCTTC	CAWSVLQGAGGYTF
TRBV4-1	once	TRBJ1-1	NA	TGCGCCAGCAGCCAAGGGGGCATGAACACTGAAGCTTTCTTT	CASSQGGMNTEAFF
TRBV7-9	NA	TRBJ2-1	NA	TGTGCCAGCAGCCCATACCGGGGTAATAGGAATGAGCAGTTCTTC	CASSPYRGNRNEQFF
TRBV6-6	NA	TRBJ2-1	TRBD2	TGTGCCAGCAGACCTAGCGGGAGGGCCGACAATGAGCAGTTCTTC	CASRPSGRADNEQFF
TRBV30	few	TRBJ2-7	NA	TGTGCCTGGAGTTCTCAGAACCAACAGTACTTC	CAWSSQNQQYF
TRBV2	once	TRBJ1-5	TRBD1	TGTGCCAGCAGCCGGGGACAGGGGCATCAGCCCCAGCATTTT	CASSRGQGHQPQHF
TRBV4-2	NA	TRBJ2-1	NA	TGTGCCAGCAGCCCGGACTCATGGGGGCACAATGAGCAGTTCTTC	CASSPDSWGHNEQFF
TRBV7-2	few	TRBJ2-5	NA	TGTGCCAGCGGCAGGGCCCTGGCACAAGAGACCCAGTACTTC	CASGRALAQETQYF
TRBV27	NA	TRBJ2-7	NA	TGTGCCAGCAGTGCGGGGAGCTCCTACGAGCAGTACTTC	CASSAGSSYEQYF
TRBV5-1	NA	TRBJ1-3	TRBD1	TGCGCCAGCAGCTTGCAGGGGGCCTCTGGAAACACCATATATTTT	CASSLQGASGNTIYF
TRBV7-9	NA	TRBJ1-3	NA	TGTGCCAGCAGTCGTACACAGGCAGTCTCTGGAAACACCATATATTTT	CASSRTQAVSGNTIYF
TRBV7-8	NA	TRBJ2-7	TRBD2	TGTGCCAGCAGCTTGGTCTCTAGCGGGAGTAACGAGCAGTACTTC	CASSLVSSGSNEQYF
TRBV19	NA	TRBJ1-1	NA	TGTGCCAGTAGTCCCTCACCAGTACGATCGGGGGGCTATGAAGCTTTCTTT	CASSPSPVRSGGYEAFF
TRBV4-3	NA	TRBJ2-1	NA	TGCGCCAGCAGCCAATCTTGGGCCAAAAATGAGCAGTTCTTC	CASSQSWAKNEQFF
TRBV4-1	NA	TRBJ2-7	NA	TGCGCCAGCAGCCATCCGACTAGTTCTTACGAGCAGTACTTC	CASSHPTSSYEQYF
TRBV21-1	NA	TRBJ2-7	NA	TGTGCCAGCAGCAAGAATCACAGGAGGGGTAGCTACGAGCAGTACTTC	CASSKNHRRGSYEQYF
TRBV2	few	TRBJ2-7	NA	TGTGCCAGCAGCGACAGTTACGAGCAGTACTTC	CASSDSYEQYF
TRBV7-9	NA	TRBJ1-4	NA	TGTGCCAGCTCAAACCCCGGAGCAACTAATGAAAAACTGTTTTTT	CASSNPGATNEKLFF
TRBV27	NA	TRBJ2-5	TRBD1	TGTGCCAGCAGTTCCCGGACAGGGGGCCCAGAGACCCAGTACTTC	CASSSRTGGPETQYF
TRBV7-9	NA	TRBJ1-3	NA	TGTGCCAGCAGCTTAACCGGACAGACTCAGGACACCATATATTTT	CASSLTGQTQDTIYF
TRBV5-1	NA	TRBJ1-5	NA	TGCGCCAGCAGCTTTTCTACGGATCAGCCCCAGCATTTT	CASSFSTDQPQHF
TRBV7-7	NA	TRBJ2-7	NA	TGTGCCAGCAGCCGCCTAGGCAGTTACGAGCAGTACTTC	CASSRLGSYEQYF
TRBV7-2	once	TRBJ1-3	NA	TGTGCCAGCAGCTCCGGCCCCAGGAACACCATATATTTT	CASSSGPRNTIYF
TRBV4-2	NA	TRBJ2-1	NA	TGTGCCAGCAGCCAAGACCGGGGTGATGAGCAGTTCTTC	CASSQDRGDEQFF
TRBV7-9	NA	TRBJ2-5	TRBD2	TGTGCCAGCAGCGCGCGGACTAGCGGGAAACGGGGCCAAGAGACCCAGTACTTC	CASSARTSGKRGQETQYF
TRBV5-5	NA	TRBJ2-7	TRBD2	TGTGCCAGCAGCTCTCAACTAGCGGCAAGCTCCTACGAGCAGTACTTC	CASSSQLAASSYEQYF
TRBV27	once	TRBJ2-7	NA	TGTGCCAGCAGTCCGCCGCGGGAAAAGGACTACGAGCAGTACTTC	CASSPPREKDYEQYF
TRBV5-1	NA	TRBJ2-5	NA	TGCGCCAGCAGCTTGGGAAGGGGAGGAACCCAGTACTTC	CASSLGRGGTQYF
TRBV5-8	NA	TRBJ2-5	NA	TGTGCCAGCAGCTTGGGCCCGACAGATCAAGAGACCCAGTACTTC	CASSLGPTDQETQYF
TRBV7-3	NA	TRBJ2-3	TRBD2	TGTGCCAGCAGCTTAGGAGGACTAGGATTAGATACGCAGTATTTT	CASSLGGLGLDTQYF
TRBV5-1	NA	TRBJ2-2	NA	TGCGCCAGCAGCCTTGTAGTTGACACCGGGGAGCTGTTTTTT	CASSLVVDTGELFF
TRBV29-1	NA	TRBJ1-5	NA	TGCAGCGTTGGAGGACAGAGCAATCAGCCCCAGCATTTT	CSVGGQSNQPQHF
TRBV30	NA	TRBJ1-3	TRBD1	TGTGCCTGGAGTCGACCTGGACAGGTGGCAAACACCATATATTTT	CAWSRPGQVANTIYF
TRBV7-2	once	TRBJ2-4	NA	TGTGCCAGTGGCCCCTTAGCCAAAAACATTCAGTACTTC	CASGPLAKNIQYF
TRBV21-1	once	TRBJ1-1	NA	TGTGCCAAGCTGAAGGGGGAAGCTTTCTTT	CAKLKGEAFF
TRBV2	NA	TRBJ2-5	TRBD1	TGTGCCAGTACTAAAGGGGACAGGAGACGTCAAGAGACCCAGTACTTC	CASTKGDRRRQETQYF
TRBV7-9	NA	TRBJ2-2	NA	TGTGCCAGCAGCTCGTACCGGGAGTCCGCCGGGGAGCTGTTTTTT	CASSSYRESAGELFF
TRBV2	NA	TRBJ2-5	NA	TGTGCCAGCTGCACCGGGACTTCGTACCAAGAGACCCAGTACTTC	CASCTGTSYQETQYF
TRBV7-2	NA	TRBJ2-5	NA	TGTGCCAGCAGCCCTTCCGAAGAGACCCAGTACTTC	CASSPSEETQYF
TRBV19	NA	TRBJ1-1	NA	TGTGCCAGTAGTATCCTTCGGGGAGAAGCTTTCTTT	CASSILRGEAFF